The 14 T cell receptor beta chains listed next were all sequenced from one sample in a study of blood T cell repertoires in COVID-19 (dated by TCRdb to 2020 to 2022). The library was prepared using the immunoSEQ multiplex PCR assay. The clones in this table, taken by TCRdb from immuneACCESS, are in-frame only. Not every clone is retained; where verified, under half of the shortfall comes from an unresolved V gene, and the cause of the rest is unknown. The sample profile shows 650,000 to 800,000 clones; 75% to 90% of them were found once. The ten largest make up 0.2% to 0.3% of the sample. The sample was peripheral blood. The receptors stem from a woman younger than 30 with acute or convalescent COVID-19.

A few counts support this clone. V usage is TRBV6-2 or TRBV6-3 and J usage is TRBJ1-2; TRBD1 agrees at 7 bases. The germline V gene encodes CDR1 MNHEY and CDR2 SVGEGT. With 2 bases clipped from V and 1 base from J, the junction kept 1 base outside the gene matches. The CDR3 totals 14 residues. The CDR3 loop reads CASSYGTDNYGYTF. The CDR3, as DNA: TGTGCCAGCAGTTACGGGACAGATAACTATGGCTACACCTTC.

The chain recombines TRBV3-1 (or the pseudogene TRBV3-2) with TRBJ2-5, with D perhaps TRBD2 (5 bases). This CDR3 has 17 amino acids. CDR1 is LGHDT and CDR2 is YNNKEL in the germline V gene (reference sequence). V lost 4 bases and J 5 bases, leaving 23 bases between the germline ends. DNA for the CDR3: TGTGCCAGCAGCCGAAGGGCCCATAGAGGGTCCATCGAGACCCAGTACTTC. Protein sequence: CASSRRAHRGSIETQYF.

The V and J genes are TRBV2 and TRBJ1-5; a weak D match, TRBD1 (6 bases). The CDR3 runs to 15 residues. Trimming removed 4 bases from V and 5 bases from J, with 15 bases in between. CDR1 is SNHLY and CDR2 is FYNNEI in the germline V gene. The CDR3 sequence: CASSVTGNGDQPQHF. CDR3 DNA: TGTGCCAGCAGTGTGACAGGTAACGGGGATCAGCCCCAGCATTTT.

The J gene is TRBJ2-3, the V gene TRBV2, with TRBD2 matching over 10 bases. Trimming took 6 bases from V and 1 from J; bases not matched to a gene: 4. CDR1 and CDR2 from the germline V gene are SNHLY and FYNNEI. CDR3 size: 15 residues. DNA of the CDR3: TGTGCCAGCAGCATACTAGCGGGGCGCACAGATACGCAGTATTTT. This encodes CASSILAGRTDTQYF. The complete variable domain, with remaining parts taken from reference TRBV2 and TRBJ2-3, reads EPEVTQTPSHQVTQMGQEVILRCVPISNHLYFYWYRQILGQKVEFLVSFYNNEISEKSEIFDDQFSVERPDGSNFTLKIRSTKLEDSAMYFCASSILAGRTDTQYFGPGTRLTVL.

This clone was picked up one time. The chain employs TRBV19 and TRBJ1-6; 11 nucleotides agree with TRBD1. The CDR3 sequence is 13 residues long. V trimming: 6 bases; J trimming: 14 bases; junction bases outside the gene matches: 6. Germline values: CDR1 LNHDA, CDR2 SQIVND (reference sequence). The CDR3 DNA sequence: TGTGCCAGTAGAGGACAGGGGGCTAGTACCCTCCACTTT. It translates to CASRGQGASTLHF.

The CDR3 spells CATAAGTYNEQFF. Here the CDR3 DNA reads TGTGCCACCGCCGCCGGGACCTACAATGAGCAGTTCTTC. This chain connects TRBV24-1 to TRBJ2-1, with D possibly being TRBD2 (5 bases). Germline V gene lookup returns CDR1 KGHDR and CDR2 SFDVKD. Trimming took 9 bases from V and 2 from J, leaving 10 bases between them. CDR3 length: 13 residues.

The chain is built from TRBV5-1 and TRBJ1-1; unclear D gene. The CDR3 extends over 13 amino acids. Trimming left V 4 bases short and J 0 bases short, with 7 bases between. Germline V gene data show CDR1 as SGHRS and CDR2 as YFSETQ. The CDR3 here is CASSSRMNTEAFF. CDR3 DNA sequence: TGCGCCAGCAGCAGCCGCATGAACACTGAAGCTTTCTTT.

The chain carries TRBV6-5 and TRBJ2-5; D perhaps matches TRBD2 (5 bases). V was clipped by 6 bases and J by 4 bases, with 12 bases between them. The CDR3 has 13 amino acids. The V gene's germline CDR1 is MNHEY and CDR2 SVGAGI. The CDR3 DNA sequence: TGTGCCAGCAGCCCAACTAGTGCAGAGACCCAGTACTTC. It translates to CASSPTSAETQYF.

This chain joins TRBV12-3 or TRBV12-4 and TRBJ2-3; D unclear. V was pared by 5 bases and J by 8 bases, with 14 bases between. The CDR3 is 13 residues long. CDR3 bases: TGTGCCAGCAGTCTAAAGTTTCCGGGTACGCAGTATTTT. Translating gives CASSLKFPGTQYF.

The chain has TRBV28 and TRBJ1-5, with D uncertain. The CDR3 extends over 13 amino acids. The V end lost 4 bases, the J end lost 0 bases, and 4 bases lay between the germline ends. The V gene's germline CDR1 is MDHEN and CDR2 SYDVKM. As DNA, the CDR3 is TGTGCCAGCAGTTCTTATAGCAATCAGCCCCAGCATTTT. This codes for CASSSYSNQPQHF.

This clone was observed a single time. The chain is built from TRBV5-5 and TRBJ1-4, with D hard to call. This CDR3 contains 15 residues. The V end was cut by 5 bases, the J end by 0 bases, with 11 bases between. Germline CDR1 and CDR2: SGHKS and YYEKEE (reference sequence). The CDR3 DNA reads TGTGCCAGCAGTCCATACTATTCAACTAATGAAAAACTGTTTTTT. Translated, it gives CASSPYYSTNEKLFF.

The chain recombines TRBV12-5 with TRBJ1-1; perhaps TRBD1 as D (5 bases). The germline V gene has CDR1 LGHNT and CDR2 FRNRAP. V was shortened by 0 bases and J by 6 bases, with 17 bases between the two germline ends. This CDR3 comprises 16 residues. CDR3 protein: CASGLVTAVGGPEAFF. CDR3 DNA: TGTGCTAGTGGTTTGGTGACAGCCGTGGGAGGGCCTGAAGCTTTCTTT.

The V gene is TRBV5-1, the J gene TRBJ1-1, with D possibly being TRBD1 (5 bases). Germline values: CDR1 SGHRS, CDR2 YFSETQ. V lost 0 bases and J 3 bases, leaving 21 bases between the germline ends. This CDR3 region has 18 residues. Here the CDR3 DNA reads TGCGCCAGCAGCTTGGCCTACGGGAGGGAATGGACACACACTGAAGCTTTCTTT. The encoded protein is CASSLAYGREWTHTEAFF.

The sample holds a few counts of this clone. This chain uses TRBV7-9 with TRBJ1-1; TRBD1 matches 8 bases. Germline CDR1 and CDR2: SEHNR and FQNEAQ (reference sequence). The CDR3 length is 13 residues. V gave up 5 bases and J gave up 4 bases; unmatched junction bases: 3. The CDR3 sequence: CASSVGTGTEAFF. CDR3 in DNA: TGTGCCAGCAGCGTCGGGACAGGCACTGAAGCTTTCTTT.